The 27 T cell receptor beta chains listed next were all sequenced from one sample in a study of blood T cell repertoires in COVID-19. Assay: immunoSEQ multiplex PCR; the TCRdb copy retains only in-frame clones and omits some. Here the sample spans tens of thousands of clones, 80% to 90% being singletons. Input material: peripheral blood. These receptors were taken from a woman between 55 and 75 years old with acute or convalescent COVID-19.

This chain uses TRBV5-4 with TRBJ2-7; D gene unclear. The V gene's germline CDR1 is SGHNT and CDR2 YYREEE (reference sequence). Deletions cut 3 bases from V and 3 bases from J, with 4 bases between. The CDR3 is 11 residues long. Written as DNA, the CDR3 is TGTGCCAGCAGCTCCCTCTACGAGCAGTACTTC. Translated, it gives CASSSLYEQYF.

The V gene is TRBV24-1, the J gene TRBJ2-1; 14 nucleotides line up with TRBD2. The CDR3 sequence is 16 residues long. Germline V CDR1 and CDR2: KGHDR, SFDVKD. V was clipped by 4 bases and J by 6 bases; unmatched bases: 4. The CDR3 reads CATSDRTSGRINEQFF. In DNA, the CDR3 is TGTGCCACCAGTGACCGGACTAGCGGGAGGATCAATGAGCAGTTCTTC.

Regarding this clone: At one end, the junction sequence differs from germline, possibly due to a read error. This chain connects TRBV3-1 (or the pseudogene TRBV3-2) to TRBJ2-7, with 7 positions matching TRBD1. The CDR3 runs to 13 residues. The germline V gene encodes CDR1 LGHDT and CDR2 YNNKEL (reference sequence). CDR3: CASRQGGMYEQYF. The CDR3 region has the DNA TGTGCCAGCAGGCAAGGGGGCATGTACGAGCAGTACTTC.

This chain joins TRBV5-8 and TRBJ2-7, with 12 positions matching TRBD2. Trimming took 3 bases from V and 1 from J; bases not matched to a gene: 2. This CDR3 region has 15 residues. The V gene's germline CDR1 is SGHTS and CDR2 YDEGEE. CDR3 nucleotides: TGTGCCAGCAGCTACGGACTAGCGGGATCCTACGAGCAGTACTTC. Translating gives CASSYGLAGSYEQYF.

V is TRBV9 and J is TRBJ1-2; 7 bases agree with TRBD1. Germline V lookup: CDR1 SGDLS, CDR2 YYNGEE. The J segment lost 5 bases and the V segment lost 0 bases, leaving 10 bases of the junction unmatched. There are 16 residues in the CDR3. In nucleotides, the CDR3 is TGTGCCAGCAGCGTAGCTGGGGACAGCACCCAATATGGCTACACCTTC. It encodes CASSVAGDSTQYGYTF.

The gene calls are TRBV7-6 and TRBJ2-3; the D is unclear. Germline V gives CDR1 SGHVS, CDR2 FNYEAQ. V lost 1 base and J lost 8, with 10 bases in between. The CDR3 is 13 amino acids. CDR3 coding DNA: TGTGCCAGCAGCTTAGATCCGGGTGTTACGCAGTATTTT. This codes for CASSLDPGVTQYF.

The rearrangement links TRBV10-3 to TRBJ2-5, with TRBD1 matching 9 bases. The CDR3 has 13 amino acids. Germline CDR1 and CDR2: ENHRY and SYGVKD. J lost 5 bases, V lost 3 bases, and 1 base had no gene match. In nucleotides, the CDR3 is TGTGCCATCAGTGAACAGGGGGCCGAGACCCAGTACTTC. Protein: CAISEQGAETQYF.

In its sample, this clone was seen once. The genes are TRBV5-1 and TRBJ2-3; 11 positions agree with TRBD2. This CDR3 comprises 16 residues. Germline V gene lookup returns CDR1 SGHRS and CDR2 YFSETQ. The J segment lost 3 bases and the V segment lost 1 base, leaving 4 bases of the junction unmatched. The CDR3 here is CASSLWVAGGTDTQYF. In nucleotides, the CDR3 is TGCGCCAGCAGCTTGTGGGTAGCGGGAGGGACAGATACGCAGTATTTT.

The chain uses TRBV28 and TRBJ2-3; 9 positions agree with TRBD1. The V gene's germline CDR1 is MDHEN and CDR2 SYDVKM. With V trimmed by 3 bases and J by 1 base, 5 bases remained unmatched. The CDR3 runs 16 residues. The CDR3 nucleotides are TGTGCCAGCAGTTTCTATAGGACAGGGGGCACAGATACGCAGTATTTT. Protein sequence: CASSFYRTGGTDTQYF.

V usage is TRBV7-2 and J usage is TRBJ2-7, with D possibly matching TRBD2 (7 bases). The V gene's germline CDR1 is SGHTA and CDR2 FQGNSA. Trimming left V 5 bases short and J 5 bases short, with 19 bases between. The CDR3 sequence is 15 residues long. The CDR3 nucleotides are TGTGCCAGCAGCACTTGGGGGGGACAAGCCAACGAGCAGTACTTC. It is translated as CASSTWGGQANEQYF.

The chain employs TRBV6-1 and TRBJ1-2; 10 bases agree with TRBD1. The germline V gene has CDR1 MNHNS and CDR2 SASEGT. With V trimmed by 2 bases and J by 4 bases, 10 bases remained unmatched. The length of the CDR3 is 17 residues. The CDR3 spells CASSERKGQGISYGYTF. For the CDR3, the DNA is TGTGCCAGCAGTGAAAGGAAGGGACAGGGGATCTCCTATGGCTACACCTTC.

V is TRBV25-1 and J is TRBJ1-2; TRBD1 agrees at 12 bases. Germline-derived CDR1 and CDR2 are MGHDK and SYGVNS. Trimming cost V 5 bases and J 0 bases; bases outside gene matches: 10. This CDR3 is 18 amino acids long. CDR3 amino acids: CASSPAPGDRGPNYGYTF. CDR3 nucleotides: TGTGCCAGCAGTCCGGCGCCGGGGGACAGGGGGCCTAACTATGGCTACACCTTC.

The chain combines TRBV5-1 with TRBJ2-1; possible D gene TRBD2, 6 bases. Per the germline V gene, CDR1 is SGHRS and CDR2 is YFSETQ. CDR3 size: 17 residues. Deletions cut 2 bases from V and 4 bases from J, with 19 bases between. CDR3 sequence (DNA): TGCGCCAGCAGCTTTATCTCAGGGACTGGGGCATACAATGAGCAGTTCTTC. It yields the protein CASSFISGTGAYNEQFF. The variable domain in full, with the rest retrieved from reference TRBV5-1 and TRBJ2-1, is KAGVTQTPRYLIKTRGQQVTLSCSPISGHRSVSWYQQTPGQGLQFLFEYFSETQRNKGNFPGRFSGRQFSNSRSEMNVSTLELGDSALYLCASSFISGTGAYNEQFFGPGTRLTVL.

The rearrangement joins TRBV5-4 to TRBJ1-1; D unresolved. Germline CDR1 SGHNT, CDR2 YYREEE (reference sequence). V gave up 4 bases and J gave up 0 bases, with 13 bases separating them. CDR3 length: 15 residues. The CDR3 sequence is CASSTSQKMNTEAFF. The CDR3 DNA reads TGTGCCAGCAGCACATCACAGAAAATGAACACTGAAGCTTTCTTT.

This clone has only a few counts. The rearrangement joins TRBV18 to TRBJ1-2; D is unclear. CDR3 length: 17 amino acids. The V and J ends lost 3 bases and 5 bases respectively, with 22 bases between them. The germline gives CDR1 KGHSH, CDR2 LQKENI. For the CDR3, the DNA is TGTGCCAGCTCACCTAACCCGGGGTGGCTGAAAACTTATGGCTACACCTTC. Its protein product is CASSPNPGWLKTYGYTF.

The chain is built from TRBV30 and TRBJ1-3, with D perhaps matching TRBD1 (6 bases). Germline CDR1 reads GTSNPN; CDR2 reads SVGIG (reference sequence). The CDR3 is 17 residues long. The V end was cut by 0 bases, the J end by 2 bases, with 17 bases between. The CDR3 spells CAWSVYRARGTGNTIYF. The CDR3 bases are TGTGCCTGGAGTGTATATAGGGCCAGGGGAACTGGAAACACCATATATTTT.

V usage is TRBV9 and J usage is TRBJ2-1, with D possibly TRBD2 on 6 matching bases. Trimming pared 4 bases from V and 8 bases from J, leaving 7 bases between. The germline V gene has CDR1 SGDLS and CDR2 YYNGEE. The CDR3 has 11 amino acids. The CDR3 DNA reads as TGTGCCAGCAGCCGGGACTATGAGCAGTTCTTC. Residues: CASSRDYEQFF.

V usage is TRBV20-1 and J usage is TRBJ1-5; weak D call: TRBD1 (5 bases). V was trimmed by 3 bases and J by 5 bases, leaving 11 bases between them. From germline, CDR1 is DFQATT and CDR2 SNEGSKA (reference sequence). There are 13 residues in the CDR3. For the CDR3, the DNA is TGCAGTGCTAGTGGGGGGGGATATCAGCCCCAGCATTTT. Its protein is CSASGGGYQPQHF.

CDR3 DNA: TGTGCCAGCAGCGCGGAACAGGCATTGAACACCGGGGAGCTGTTTTTT. It translates to CASSAEQALNTGELFF. The chain links TRBV6-4 to TRBJ2-2; perhaps TRBD1 as D (5 bases). The V end was cut by 6 bases, the J end by 1 base, with 15 bases between. Per germline, CDR1 MRHNA and CDR2 SNTAGT. The CDR3 spans 16 residues.

The chain links TRBV27 to TRBJ1-2; the D gene is possibly TRBD1 (5 bases). Germline V gene lookup returns CDR1 MNHEY and CDR2 SMNVEV (reference sequence). This CDR3 has 14 amino acids. Trimming cost V 5 bases and J 4 bases, with 14 bases left between them. In nucleotides, the CDR3 is TGTGCCAGCAGTAAGGGCCGGGGGTCCTATGGCTACACCTTC. Its protein product is CASSKGRGSYGYTF.

The V gene is TRBV5-1, the J gene TRBJ2-7; no clear D gene. Germline V gene sequence: CDR1 SGHRS, CDR2 YFSETQ. V lost 0 bases and J lost 0, with 7 bases in between. The CDR3 is made up of 14 amino acids. CDR3 sequence (DNA): TGCGCCAGCAGCTTGGAGCCAACCTCCTACGAGCAGTACTTC. It is translated as CASSLEPTSYEQYF.

There are a few counts of this clone. J is TRBJ1-5 and V is TRBV2; D possibly corresponds to TRBD1 (5 bases). Germline CDR1 SNHLY, CDR2 FYNNEI. V lost 4 bases and J lost 2, with 12 bases in between. This CDR3 has 15 residues. Here the CDR3 DNA reads TGTGCCAGCAGTGGGGACTCCCTTGGCAATCAGCCCCAGCATTTT. Protein sequence: CASSGDSLGNQPQHF.

This rearrangement joins TRBV25-1 to TRBJ2-1, with D tentatively TRBD2 (5 bases). There are 15 residues in the CDR3. V was cut by 5 bases and J by 0 bases, with 11 bases left in between. Germline V gene data show CDR1 as MGHDK and CDR2 as SYGVNS. The CDR3 loop is CASSPAESSYNEQFF. The CDR3 nucleotides are TGTGCCAGCAGTCCAGCGGAGAGCTCCTACAATGAGCAGTTCTTC.

The chain employs TRBV19 and TRBJ1-4; D is possibly TRBD1 (5 bases). Trimming removed 7 bases at V and 0 bases at J, with 12 bases between. CDR3 length equals 15 residues. Per the germline V gene, CDR1 is LNHDA and CDR2 is SQIVND (reference sequence). Here the CDR3 reads CASTRDSSTNEKLFF. Written as DNA, the CDR3 is TGTGCCAGTACGAGGGACTCCTCAACTAATGAAAAACTGTTTTTT.

The chain couples TRBV24-1 to TRBJ2-6, with D unclear. Germline-derived CDR1 and CDR2 are KGHDR and SFDVKD. The CDR3 is 18 residues long. The ends were cut back, 4 bases at V and 3 bases at J, with 18 bases in the middle. The CDR3: CATSDHEAHFGGANVLTF. In nucleotides, the CDR3 is TGTGCCACCAGTGACCACGAGGCCCATTTTGGTGGGGCCAACGTCCTGACTTTC.

The chain uses TRBV18 and TRBJ2-4, with D maybe TRBD2 (6 bases). This CDR3 comprises 12 residues. Germline CDR1 is KGHSH and CDR2 is LQKENI. V dropped 3 bases and J dropped 8 bases, with 8 bases sitting between them. As DNA, the CDR3 is TGTGCCAGCTCACCGACGGGGGACATTCAGTACTTC. This encodes CASSPTGDIQYF. Using reference TRBV18 and TRBJ2-4 for the parts outside the CDR3, the full variable domain is NAGVMQNPRHLVRRRGQEARLRCSPMKGHSHVYWYRQLPEEGLKFMVYLQKENIIDESGMPKERFSAEFPKEGPSILRIQQVVRGDSAAYFCASSPTGDIQYFGAGTRLSVL.

The sample holds one count of this clone. The J gene is TRBJ1-2, the V gene TRBV14; D is unresolved. The CDR3 extends over 11 amino acids. CDR1 and CDR2 from the germline V gene are SGHDN and FVKESK. Between the trimmed V and J ends, which lost 2 bases and 8 bases, there was a span of 6 bases. The CDR3 DNA reads as TGTGCCAGCAGCCAATTAGAGGGCTACACCTTC. It is translated as CASSQLEGYTF.